The clone carrying this T cell receptor beta chain showed up just once. These data belong to a study of blood T cell repertoires in COVID-19. Study overall: Some COVID-19 samples were acute and others convalescent; all came from the United States, Italy and Spain. PBMCs, B-cell-depleted T cells, or T cells provided the cDNA or gDNA that made up the material.

Under the authors' procedure: By means of reference gene primer amplification, nucleated cell counts were estimated. TCRdb keeps only in-frame clones here, not all; method: immunoSEQ multiplex PCR. V and J calls and clone size come straight from that table; D and trimming were deduced from the DNA. The table includes some 190,000 clones, 70% to 80% detected once. From germline, CDR1 is SGHDN and CDR2 FVKESK. The CDR3 consists of 12 residues. V lost 2 bases and J lost 9, with 5 bases in between. This chain links TRBV14 with TRBJ1-6; D not resolved. The source of this sequence is a woman aged 45-65 years with acute or convalescent COVID-19. Specimen: peripheral blood. The CDR3 is CASSQLVSPLHF. In DNA, the CDR3 is TGTGCCAGCAGCCAATTAGTTTCACCCCTCCACTTT.